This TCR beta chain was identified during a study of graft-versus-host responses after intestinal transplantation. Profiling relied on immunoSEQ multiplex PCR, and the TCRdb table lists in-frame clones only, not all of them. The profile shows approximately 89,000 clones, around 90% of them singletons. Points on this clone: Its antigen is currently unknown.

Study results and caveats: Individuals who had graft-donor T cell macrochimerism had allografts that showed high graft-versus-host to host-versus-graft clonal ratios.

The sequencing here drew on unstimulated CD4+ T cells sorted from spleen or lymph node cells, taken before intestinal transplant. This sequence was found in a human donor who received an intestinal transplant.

CDR3 bases: TGTGCCAGCAGTTACGGCACGAACACTGAAGCTTTCTTT. Protein product: CASSYGTNTEAFF. The chain employs TRBV6-6 and TRBJ1-1; D not resolved. Germline CDR1 reads MNHNY; CDR2 reads SVGAGI (reference sequence). This CDR3 has 13 residues. V lost 2 bases and J 1 base, leaving 5 bases between the germline ends.